The sequence of this T cell receptor beta chain was determined in a study of tumor and adjacent non-tumor tissue in lung cancer. Study details: Patients comprised roughly 12 adenocarcinoma, a couple of squamous cell carcinoma and 1 small cell lung cancer. Each sample yielded around 4 million productive TCRbeta reads on average.

Study-level points and caveats: Tumor repertoires had a smaller top 100 clone share than normal lung. Tumor tissue had significantly higher TCR diversity than normal lung.

Points on this clonotype: The target antigen is unknown. The junction and the germline gene differ at one end; a read error may be behind it.

This sample's RNA came from whole unsorted tissue. Distant lung tissue was collected more than 3 cm away from the tumor edge. This CDR3 contains 14 residues. Germline values: CDR1 SGHAT, CDR2 FQNNGV. The library came from three nested PCR rounds adapted from ARM-PCR protocols. TCRdb passed the multiplex PCR reads through MiXCR, listing each CDR3 protein once. The sample holds around 76,000 distinct CDR3 sequences, around 76% seen once. This chain uses TRBV11-2 with TRBJ2-5, with TRBD2 as a possible D gene (6 bases). Sequenced material: distant non-tumor lung tissue. The sequence derives from a man in his 70s with non-small cell lung cancer. The CDR3 loop is CASSLDRDGEAQYF. Written as DNA, the CDR3 is TGTGCCAGCAGCTTAGATAGGGACGGGGAGGCCCAGTATTTC.